These 28 T cell receptor beta chains came from one sample sequenced in a study of blood T cell repertoires in COVID-19 (dated by TCRdb to the early 2020s). Receptor libraries were prepared by the immunoSEQ multiplex PCR assay. TCRdb mirrors the immuneACCESS table, restricted to in-frame sequences. Some clones are absent from its copies; in checked studies, under half trace to an unresolved V gene, and the reason for the others is unknown. A total of hundreds of thousands of clones appear in this sample, over 75% of them only once. Clones ranked in the top ten supply approximately 2.1% of the sample. The specimen was PBMCs or T cells enriched from blood (not recorded which). The source of these receptors is a woman in her thirties or forties with acute COVID-19.

In this sample, this clone turned up a few times. This chain connects TRBV27 to TRBJ1-4; tentative D call: TRBD1 (6 bases). With 5 bases removed from V and 5 bases from J, the gap between germline ends came to 15 bases. Germline lookup yields CDR1 MNHEY and CDR2 SMNVEV (reference sequence). The CDR3 spans 15 residues. CDR3 nucleotide sequence: TGTGCCAGCAGTCAACACAGGGCTTCCAATGAAAAACTGTTTTTT. It yields the protein CASSQHRASNEKLFF.

The rearrangement uses TRBV6-5 and TRBJ2-7, with 9 bases identical to TRBD1. The germline CDR1 and CDR2 sequences are MNHEY and SVGAGI. V gave up 2 bases and J gave up 3 bases; unmatched junction bases: 8. This CDR3 contains 16 residues. CDR3 sequence: CASSYAPPGQGYEQYF. The CDR3, as DNA: TGTGCCAGCAGTTACGCCCCCCCGGGACAGGGCTACGAGCAGTACTTC.

This chain uses TRBV6-5 with TRBJ1-2; TRBD1 matches 9 bases. The CDR3 is 15 residues long. V dropped 6 bases and J dropped 4; count of bases not matched to a gene: 9. Germline V gives CDR1 MNHEY, CDR2 SVGAGI. CDR3 sequence: CASRPDRGYVYGYTF. The CDR3 coding sequence is TGTGCCAGCAGACCCGACAGGGGGTACGTCTATGGCTACACCTTC.

The V call is TRBV2, the J call TRBJ2-7, with 12 bases that match TRBD1. Germline V gene lookup returns CDR1 SNHLY and CDR2 FYNNEI. The CDR3 is 13 amino acids. Trimming took 8 bases from V and 7 from J; bases not matched to a gene: 6. The CDR3 is CASRGQGASEQYF. DNA for the CDR3: TGTGCCAGCCGGGGACAGGGGGCGAGTGAGCAGTACTTC.

V is TRBV7-6 and J is TRBJ2-2, with TRBD1 identical over 12 bases. Germline CDR1 SGHVS, CDR2 FNYEAQ. The CDR3 sequence is 16 residues long. Unmatched junction bases numbered 4, after V lost 2 bases and J lost 6 bases. CDR3: CASSLRDRGQAGELFF. The CDR3 DNA reads TGTGCCAGCAGCTTACGGGACAGGGGGCAGGCCGGGGAGCTGTTTTTT.

The chain carries TRBV27 and TRBJ1-4, with D perhaps TRBD1 (6 bases). CDR1 and CDR2 from the germline V gene are MNHEY and SMNVEV (reference sequence). The CDR3 covers 13 residues. V shed 4 bases and J shed 5 bases, with 8 bases lying between them. The CDR3 region has the DNA TGTGCCAGCAGTTACAGGGAGAATGAAAAACTGTTTTTT. It specifies CASSYRENEKLFF.

J is TRBJ1-3 and V is TRBV3-1 (or the pseudogene TRBV3-2), with TRBD1 matching 7 bases. V shed 4 bases, J shed 0 bases, and the junction held 12 bases outside the gene matches. Germline CDR1 reads LGHDT; CDR2 reads YNNKEL (reference sequence). The CDR3 runs 18 residues. In DNA, the CDR3 is TGTGCCAGCAGCCCTCGGACAGGAAGCCCCTTCTCTGGAAACACCATATATTTT. Amino acid sequence: CASSPRTGSPFSGNTIYF.

This chain joins TRBV24-1 and TRBJ1-2; the D is unclear. The CDR3 has 13 amino acids. Germline assignment: CDR1 KGHDR and CDR2 SFDVKD. The CDR3 DNA is TGTGCTCCCGGCGGGTTGTTTAGCTATGGCTACACCTTC. Its protein is CAPGGLFSYGYTF.

The rearrangement uses TRBV6-4 and TRBJ2-5; D not resolved. Germline CDR1 is MRHNA and CDR2 is SNTAGT. The V end lost 0 bases, the J end lost 2 bases, and 13 bases lay between the germline ends. The CDR3 loop spans 16 amino acids. CDR3 nucleotides: TGTGCCAGCAGTGACTCGATCAGGCAGATACAAGAGACCCAGTACTTC. Translating gives CASSDSIRQIQETQYF.

The CDR3 spells CASSTGQGYMNEQFF. DNA for the CDR3: TGTGCCAGCAGCACGGGACAGGGTTATATGAATGAGCAGTTCTTC. This rearrangement joins TRBV7-2 to TRBJ2-1, with TRBD1 identical over 9 bases. The CDR3 length is 15 residues. The V segment lost 5 bases and the J segment 7 bases; nucleotides outside the gene matches: 9. Germline CDR1 and CDR2: SGHTA and FQGNSA. Based on the CDR3 plus reference TRBV7-2 and TRBJ2-1, the full variable domain is GAGVSQSPSNKVTEKGKDVELRCDPISGHTALYWYRQSLGQGLEFLIYFQGNSAPDKSGLPSDRFSAERTGGSVSTLTIQRTQQEDSAVYLCASSTGQGYMNEQFFGPGTRLTVL.

This chain uses TRBV7-9 with TRBJ2-7; TRBD1 aligns across 9 bases. The CDR3 loop spans 15 amino acids. Germline assignment: CDR1 SEHNR and CDR2 FQNEAQ (reference sequence). J was trimmed by 5 bases and V by 5 bases; bases with no gene match: 10. Here the CDR3 DNA reads TGTGCCAGCAGCACATGGGACAGGGTCCGAAACGAGCAGTACTTC. It translates to CASSTWDRVRNEQYF.

The chain employs TRBV6-5 and TRBJ2-7, with 7 nucleotides matching TRBD2. Germline V gene lookup returns CDR1 MNHEY and CDR2 SVGAGI. V gave up 9 bases and J gave up 3 bases; unmatched junction bases: 2. This CDR3 comprises 11 residues. CDR3 sequence: CASTGGYEQYF. The DNA for the CDR3 is TGTGCCAGTACGGGGGGCTACGAGCAGTACTTC.

The CDR3 coding sequence is TGCGCCAGCAGCTTGGGGGGACAGAACTATGGCTACACCTTC. The encoded protein is CASSLGGQNYGYTF. The J gene is TRBJ1-2, the V gene TRBV5-1, with 7 positions matching TRBD1. This CDR3 spans 14 amino acids. The trim removed 0 bases at V and 2 bases at J, leaving 1 base unmatched. Looked up from germline, CDR1 is SGHRS and CDR2 is YFSETQ.

The rearrangement joins TRBV28 to TRBJ1-5; the match to TRBD1 covers 10 bases. With V trimmed by 3 bases and J by 5 bases, 4 bases remained unmatched. CDR3 length: 15 amino acids. The germline CDR1 and CDR2 sequences are MDHEN and SYDVKM. For the CDR3, the DNA is TGTGCCAGCAGTTTCAGGACAGGGGGTCATCAGCCCCAGCATTTT. This encodes CASSFRTGGHQPQHF.

The V and J genes are TRBV11-2 and TRBJ2-2, with no clear D. Trimming left V 5 bases short and J 2 bases short, with 9 bases between. This CDR3 is 14 amino acids long. Germline V gene lookup returns CDR1 SGHAT and CDR2 FQNNGV. The CDR3 here is CASSVHGNTGELFF. CDR3 DNA: TGTGCCAGCAGCGTACATGGCAACACCGGGGAGCTGTTTTTT. Looking up the rest from reference TRBV11-2 and TRBJ2-2 gives the full variable domain: EAGVAQSPRYKIIEKRQSVAFWCNPISGHATLYWYQQILGQGPKLLIQFQNNGVVDDSQLPKDRFSAERLKGVDSTLKIQPAKLEDSAVYLCASSVHGNTGELFFGEGSRLTVL.

This chain connects TRBV27 to TRBJ2-7; 7 bases align to TRBD1. Germline V gives CDR1 MNHEY, CDR2 SMNVEV (reference sequence). CDR3 length equals 12 residues. J was trimmed by 5 bases and V by 6 bases; bases with no gene match: 4. CDR3 in DNA: TGTGCCAGCAGGGGACAGTCTCACGAGCAGTACTTC. It specifies CASRGQSHEQYF.

J is TRBJ2-7 and V is TRBV29-1; 9 bases map to TRBD1. The CDR3 has 13 residues. Per the germline V gene, CDR1 is SQVTM and CDR2 is ANQGSEA. After removal of 8 bases from V and 6 bases from J, the junction contained 11 bases not matched to a gene. This CDR3 is CSTIPGQGGEQYF. CDR3 bases: TGCAGCACCATACCGGGACAGGGAGGCGAGCAGTACTTC.

On this clone: The sample contains more than one DNA sequence encoding this CDR3. The rearrangement links TRBV18 to TRBJ1-1; weak D call: TRBD1 (5 bases). Germline V gene data show CDR1 as KGHSH and CDR2 as LQKENI. Trimming cost V 6 bases and J 5 bases, with 10 bases left between them. The CDR3 length is 12 residues. The CDR3 DNA sequence: TGTGCCAGCTCTCTCCAGGGAACTGAAGCTTTCTTT. It translates to CASSLQGTEAFF.

The chain couples TRBV5-6 to TRBJ1-2; a possible D gene is TRBD1 (5 bases). Trimming took off 0 bases at V and 8 bases at J, with 11 bases between the two ends. CDR1 SGHDT and CDR2 YYEEEE come from the germline V gene. The CDR3 is 13 amino acids. The CDR3 bases are TGTGCCAGCAGCTTGGCAGGGATCGAGGGCTACACCTTC. Protein: CASSLAGIEGYTF.

Of note for this clone: One end of the junction varies from germline; a read error may be responsible. This chain uses TRBV3-1 (or the pseudogene TRBV3-2) with TRBJ1-2; perhaps TRBD1 as D (5 bases). CDR3 length: 13 residues. The germline CDR1 and CDR2 sequences are LGHDT and YNNKEL (reference sequence). The CDR3 DNA follows: TGTGCCAGCAGCCAACGAGTAGGGGATGGCTGCACCTTC. Its translation is CASSQRVGDGCTF.

The rearrangement links TRBV27 to TRBJ2-1, with a weak D call TRBD1 (5 bases). The length of the CDR3 is 12 residues. The V gene's germline CDR1 is MNHEY and CDR2 SMNVEV (reference sequence). Trimming left V 5 bases short and J 8 bases short, with 10 bases between. The CDR3 DNA reads as TGTGCCAGCAGTCTGGACAAGCATGAGCAGTTCTTC. It codes for CASSLDKHEQFF.

The chain has TRBV25-1 and TRBJ2-7, with TRBD1 identical over 8 bases. V shed 6 bases, J shed 3 bases, and the junction held 4 bases outside the gene matches. This CDR3 has 13 amino acids. The V gene's germline CDR1 is MGHDK and CDR2 SYGVNS. DNA of the CDR3: TGTGCCAGCAGCAGGACAGGGCTCTACGAGCAGTACTTC. It translates to CASSRTGLYEQYF.

This clone was picked up a small number of times. The rearrangement uses TRBV18 and TRBJ1-6, with 11 nucleotides matching TRBD1. This CDR3 contains 15 residues. With V trimmed by 0 bases and J by 13 bases, 5 bases remained unmatched. CDR1 is KGHSH, CDR2 LQKENI, per germline. The CDR3 region is CASSPPGTGGGPLHF. The DNA for the CDR3 is TGTGCCAGCTCACCACCTGGGACAGGGGGAGGGCCCCTCCACTTT.

This clone came up a few times. The chain joins TRBV12-5 to TRBJ1-2; D is unresolved. V lost 0 bases and J lost 2, with 19 bases in between. The CDR3 consists of 18 residues. From germline, CDR1 is LGHNT and CDR2 FRNRAP. CDR3 DNA: TGTGCTAGTGGTTTGGTACTGTCAGGCCAACCTTCAAACTATGGCTACACCTTC. This translates into CASGLVLSGQPSNYGYTF.

V and J are TRBV18 and TRBJ2-1, with D possibly TRBD1 on 5 matching bases. The CDR3 is 14 residues long. Trimming left V 2 bases short and J 5 bases short, with 10 bases between. The germline V gene has CDR1 KGHSH and CDR2 LQKENI. The CDR3: CASSPFTGHNEQFF. The DNA of the CDR3 is TGTGCCAGCTCACCATTCACAGGTCACAATGAGCAGTTCTTC.

V usage is TRBV3-1 (or the pseudogene TRBV3-2) and J usage is TRBJ1-2; D perhaps matches TRBD1 (5 bases). Trimming removed 4 bases from V and 7 bases from J, with 13 bases in between. Germline CDR1 reads LGHDT; CDR2 reads YNNKEL (reference sequence). The CDR3 consists of 13 residues. The CDR3 DNA follows: TGTGCCAGCAGCCCAGGGCCCGCAAGTGGCTACACCTTC. Amino acid sequence: CASSPGPASGYTF.

The CDR3 coding sequence is TGTGCCAGCAGTGTTACACCAGGGGAGACTGAAGCTTTCTTT. Translating gives CASSVTPGETEAFF. The chain links TRBV6-4 to TRBJ1-1; D might be TRBD1 (6 bases). The CDR3 runs to 14 residues. Germline CDR1 is MRHNA and CDR2 is SNTAGT. V was shortened by 4 bases and J by 5 bases, with 14 bases between the two germline ends.

The CDR3 spells CASSERQGAPGELFF. The CDR3, as DNA: TGTGCCAGCAGTGAGAGACAGGGGGCTCCCGGGGAGCTGTTTTTT. This rearrangement joins TRBV6-1 to TRBJ2-2, with 10 bases identical to TRBD1. Germline CDR1 is MNHNS and CDR2 is SASEGT. The CDR3 covers 15 residues. Trimming at V came to 3 bases and at J to 6 bases, leaving 4 bases not matched to a gene.